This T cell receptor (beta chain) was sequenced for a study of radiation and T cells in renal cell carcinoma. Time point noted: baseline pretreatment blood. Treatment defined: 15 Gy SBRT to primary tumor, nephrectomy 4 weeks later. This table comes from immunoSEQ multiplex PCR, and its TCRdb copy is limited to in-frame clones, with some not included. The table records 120,000 to 150,000 clones, around four fifths of them present only once. Trimming pared 2 bases from V and 9 bases from J, leaving 8 bases between. Germline values: CDR1 SNHLY, CDR2 FYNNEI. CDR3 size: 12 residues. The material was blood, obtained from a patient whose treatment included radiotherapy and nephrectomy. This receptor was obtained from a woman aged 45-59 years with renal cell carcinoma. The chain links TRBV2 to TRBJ2-1; D uncertain. The CDR3 DNA is TGTGCCAGCAGTGAAACCCGAGGTGAGCAGTTCTTC. Translation: CASSETRGEQFF.